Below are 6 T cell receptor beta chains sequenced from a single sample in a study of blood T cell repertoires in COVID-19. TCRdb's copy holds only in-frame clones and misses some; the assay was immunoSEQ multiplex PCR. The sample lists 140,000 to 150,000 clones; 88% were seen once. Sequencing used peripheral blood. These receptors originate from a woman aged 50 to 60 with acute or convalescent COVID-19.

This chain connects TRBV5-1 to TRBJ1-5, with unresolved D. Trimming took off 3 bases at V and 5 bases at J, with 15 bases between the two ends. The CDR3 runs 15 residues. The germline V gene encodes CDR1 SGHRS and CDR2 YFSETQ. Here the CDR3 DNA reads TGCGCCAGCAGCTCTAACGCCTCATACGATCAGCCCCAGCATTTT. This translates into CASSSNASYDQPQHF.

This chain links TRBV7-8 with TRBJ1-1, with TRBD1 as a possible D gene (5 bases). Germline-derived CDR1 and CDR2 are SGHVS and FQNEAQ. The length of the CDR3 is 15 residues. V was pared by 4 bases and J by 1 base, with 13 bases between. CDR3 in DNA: TGTGCCAGCAGCTCGAGGCGGGGGAGGAACACTGAAGCTTTCTTT. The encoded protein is CASSSRRGRNTEAFF.

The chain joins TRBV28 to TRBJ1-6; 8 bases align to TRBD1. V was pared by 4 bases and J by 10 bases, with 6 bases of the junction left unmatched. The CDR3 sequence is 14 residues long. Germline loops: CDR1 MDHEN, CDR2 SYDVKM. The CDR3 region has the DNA TGTGCCAGCAGTTCGGGACAGGCTGGATCACCCCTCCACTTT. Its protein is CASSSGQAGSPLHF.

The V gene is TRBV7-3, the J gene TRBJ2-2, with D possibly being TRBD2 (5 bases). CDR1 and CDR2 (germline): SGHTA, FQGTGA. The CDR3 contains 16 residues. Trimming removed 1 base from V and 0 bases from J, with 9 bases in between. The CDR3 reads CASSLNAGSNTGELFF. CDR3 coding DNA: TGTGCCAGCAGCTTAAATGCGGGCTCGAACACCGGGGAGCTGTTTTTT. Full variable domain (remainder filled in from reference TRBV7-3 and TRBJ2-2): GAGVSQTPSNKVTEKGKYVELRCDPISGHTALYWYRQSLGQGPEFLIYFQGTGAADDSGLPNDRFFAVRPEGSVSTLKIQRTERGDSAVYLCASSLNAGSNTGELFFGEGSRLTVL.

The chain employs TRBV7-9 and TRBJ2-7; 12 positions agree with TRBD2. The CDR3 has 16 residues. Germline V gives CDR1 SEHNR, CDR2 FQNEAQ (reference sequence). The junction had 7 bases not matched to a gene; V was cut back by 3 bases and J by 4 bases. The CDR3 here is CASSFKPGLAGYEQYF. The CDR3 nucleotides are TGTGCCAGCAGCTTTAAACCGGGACTAGCGGGTTACGAGCAGTACTTC.

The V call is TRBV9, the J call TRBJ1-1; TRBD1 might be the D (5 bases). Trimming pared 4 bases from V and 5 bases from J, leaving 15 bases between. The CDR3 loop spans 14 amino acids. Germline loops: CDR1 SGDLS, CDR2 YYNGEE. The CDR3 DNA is TGTGCCAGCAGCTCGCGGGGCAAGGAAACTGAAGCTTTCTTT. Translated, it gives CASSSRGKETEAFF.